Below are 23 T cell receptor beta chains sequenced from a single sample in a study of T cells in Graves' hyperthyroidism and ophthalmopathy. Using RNA transcripts as the source, TCR beta CDR3 regions were amplified. RT-PCR in the first round (using the HTBI primer set) targeted the TCR CDR3. One entry per CDR3 protein results from TCRdb running MiXCR on the multiplex PCR reads. The sample shows around 350,000 distinct CDR3 sequences, around 14% of them seen only once. Material for sequencing was blood. The receptors were sampled from a woman aged 18-30 years with Graves' hyperthyroidism.

Ten or more counts support this clonotype. The chain is built from TRBV7-9 and TRBJ1-1, with D possibly matching TRBD1 (5 bases). V shed 5 bases and J shed 3 bases, with 13 bases lying between them. The CDR3 is 14 amino acids. Germline V gene lookup returns CDR1 SEHNR and CDR2 FQNEAQ (reference sequence). The CDR3 loop is CASSQGPLHTEAFF. The CDR3 coding sequence is TGTGCCAGCAGCCAGGGACCGCTGCACACTGAAGCTTTCTTT.

At least ten counts were recorded for this clonotype. The J gene is TRBJ1-2, the V gene TRBV7-2; D remains ambiguous. Germline V lookup: CDR1 SGHTA, CDR2 FQGNSA. Trimming took 4 bases from V and 8 from J, leaving 11 bases between them. This CDR3 comprises 12 residues. In DNA form, the CDR3 reads TGTGCCAGCAGCTCCGGGCTCGGGGGCTACACCTTC. Protein sequence: CASSSGLGGYTF. Looking up the rest from reference TRBV7-2 and TRBJ1-2 gives the full variable domain: GAGVSQSPSNKVTEKGKDVELRCDPISGHTALYWYRQSLGQGLEFLIYFQGNSAPDKSGLPSDRFSAERTGGSVSTLTIQRTQQEDSAVYLCASSSGLGGYTFGSGTRLTVV.

This clonotype was picked up many times. This chain uses TRBV12-3 or TRBV12-4 with TRBJ2-7; D may be TRBD1 or TRBD2 (5 bases each). The CDR3 is 14 amino acids. The V and J ends lost 2 bases and 2 bases respectively, with 10 bases between them. CDR3 loop: CASSLMLGPYEQYF. The CDR3, as DNA: TGTGCCAGCAGTTTAATGTTGGGACCCTACGAGCAGTACTTC.

The table lists this clonotype with many counts. For the CDR3, the DNA is TGCGCCAGCAGCTTGGAGGTCCTCTTCTACGAGCAGTACTTC. Its translation: CASSLEVLFYEQYF. The V and J genes are TRBV5-1 and TRBJ2-7; the D is unclear. The CDR3 loop spans 14 amino acids. Germline-derived CDR1 and CDR2 are SGHRS and YFSETQ. V lost 0 bases and J lost 3, with 10 bases in between.

This clonotype was found many times. The chain couples TRBV11-2 to TRBJ1-5, with no clear D. The CDR3 length is 13 residues. From germline, CDR1 is SGHAT and CDR2 FQNNGV. V shed 1 base and J shed 7 bases, with 8 bases lying between them. CDR3 region: CASSLGTGQPQHF. The CDR3 nucleotides are TGTGCCAGCAGCTTAGGGACTGGGCAGCCCCAGCATTTT.

The sample holds many counts of this clonotype. J is TRBJ1-2 and V is TRBV3-1; D might be TRBD1 (5 bases). The ends were cut back, 5 bases at V and 7 bases at J, with 20 bases in the middle. CDR1 and CDR2 (germline): LGHDT, YNNKEL (reference sequence). This CDR3 has 15 amino acids. The CDR3 loop reads CASSYSGAPAAGYTF. In nucleotides, the CDR3 is TGTGCCAGCAGCTACAGCGGGGCTCCTGCGGCTGGCTACACCTTC. The full variable domain, rest sourced from reference TRBV3-1 and TRBJ1-2, is DTAVSQTPKYLVTQMGNDKSIKCEQNLGHDTMYWYKQDSKKFLKIMFSYNNKELIINETVPNRFSPKSPDKAHLNLHINSLELGDSAVYFCASSYSGAPAAGYTFGSGTRLTVV.

This clonotype was seen more than once but under ten times. A much bigger clone sits one base away, suggesting this may be a read error. The gene calls are TRBV2 and TRBJ2-1; possible D gene TRBD2, 5 bases. The CDR3 spans 13 residues. In germline, CDR1 is SNHLY, CDR2 FYNNEI. CDR3: CASRALVVNGQFF. Written as DNA, the CDR3 is TGTGCCAGCAGGGCACTAGTCGTCAATGGGCAGTTCTTC.

This clonotype has a count of ten or more. The chain joins TRBV19 to TRBJ1-5; TRBD1 is a possible D gene (6 bases). V lost 6 bases, J lost 0 bases, and 12 bases lay in between. Germline V gene lookup returns CDR1 LNHDA and CDR2 SQIVND (reference sequence). The CDR3 contains 15 residues. CDR3 residues: CASRRGTYSNQPQHF. The CDR3 DNA is TGTGCCAGTAGAAGGGGGACCTATAGCAATCAGCCCCAGCATTTT.

This clonotype was found many times. The chain combines TRBV28 with TRBJ2-7; 9 bases agree with TRBD2. Germline V gives CDR1 MDHEN, CDR2 SYDVKM. V shed 5 bases and J 4 bases; nucleotides not matched to a gene: 9. The CDR3 spans 15 residues. The CDR3 DNA reads TGTGCCAGCAGTCAAAGTAGCGGGAGAGCATACGAGCAGTACTTC. Protein sequence: CASSQSSGRAYEQYF.

This clonotype came up many times. The J gene is TRBJ2-5, the V gene TRBV11-1; the D call may be TRBD1 or TRBD2 (6 bases each). This CDR3 contains 15 residues. Looked up from germline, CDR1 is SGHAT and CDR2 is FQDESV (reference sequence). V was cut by 6 bases and J by 1 base, with 15 bases left in between. CDR3: CASSHEGGFQETQYF. The CDR3 region has the DNA TGTGCCAGCAGTCACGAGGGGGGTTTCCAAGAGACCCAGTACTTC.

This clonotype has ten or more counts. The CDR3 DNA is TGTGCCAGCAGCTCCGTTTTAGGTAACGAGCAGTACTTC. Amino acid sequence: CASSSVLGNEQYF. V is TRBV7-9 and J is TRBJ2-7; D gene unclear. Trimming shortened V by 4 bases and J by 5 bases, and 12 bases separated the two germline ends. Germline lookup yields CDR1 SEHNR and CDR2 FQNEAQ (reference sequence). This CDR3 has 13 residues.

With respect to this clonotype: A much larger clone is a single base away; this may be a read error. This CDR3 is missing its conserved last phenylalanine or tryptophan, likely due to a read error. V is TRBV18 and J is TRBJ2-5; 7 bases align to TRBD1. Trimming cost V 3 bases and J 2 bases; bases outside gene matches: 3. The CDR3 has 14 amino acids. Germline-derived CDR1 and CDR2 are KGHSH and LQKENI. CDR3: CASSPTGLQETQYL. The CDR3 nucleotides read TGTGCCAGCTCACCGACAGGGTTACAAGAGACCCAGTACTTG.

J is TRBJ2-5 and V is TRBV4-1, with 7 bases matching TRBD1. This CDR3 is 16 amino acids long. CDR1 and CDR2 (germline): MGHRA, YSYEKL. V trimming: 2 bases; J trimming: 2 bases; junction bases outside the gene matches: 8. The CDR3 region is CASSQTRQGGQETQYF. For the CDR3, the DNA is TGCGCCAGCAGCCAAACGCGACAGGGTGGGCAAGAGACCCAGTACTTC.

This clonotype was detected many times. This chain connects TRBV5-1 to TRBJ1-1; D is unclear. Germline CDR1 is SGHRS and CDR2 is YFSETQ. CDR3 size: 14 residues. The V gene lost 2 bases and the J gene lost 3 bases, with 11 bases spanning the gap. The CDR3 nucleotides are TGCGCCAGCAGCTTCCTAGGTAGGGACACTGAAGCTTTCTTT. Translated: CASSFLGRDTEAFF.

The genes are TRBV9 and TRBJ2-1; TRBD1 matches 7 bases. The CDR3 spans 16 residues. The germline V gene encodes CDR1 SGDLS and CDR2 YYNGEE. The trim removed 4 bases at V and 2 bases at J, leaving 9 bases unmatched. CDR3 loop: CASSTHGQATYNEQFF. CDR3 bases: TGTGCCAGCAGCACACACGGACAGGCTACCTACAATGAGCAGTTCTTC. Complete variable domain (other parts from reference TRBV9 and TRBJ2-1): DSGVTQTPKHLITATGQRVTLRCSPRSGDLSVYWYQQSLDQGLQFLIQYYNGEERAKGNILERFSAQQFPDLHSELNLSSLELGDSALYFCASSTHGQATYNEQFFGPGTRLTVL.

This clonotype was detected ten times or more. This rearrangement joins TRBV11-1 to TRBJ2-7, with D unresolved. Trimming took 1 base from V and 3 from J, leaving 13 bases between them. The CDR3 length is 15 residues. Germline CDR1 and CDR2: SGHAT and FQDESV (reference sequence). This chain's CDR3 is CASSLVGFVSYEQYF. Written as DNA, the CDR3 is TGTGCCAGCAGCTTAGTAGGTTTTGTCAGCTACGAGCAGTACTTC.

The sample holds a few counts of this clonotype. The genes are TRBV7-8 and TRBJ1-4; possibly TRBD1 for D (6 bases). The CDR3 totals 15 residues. Germline CDR1 SGHVS, CDR2 FQNEAQ. V was clipped by 4 bases and J by 4 bases, with 13 bases between them. The CDR3 spells CASSSEGGINEKLFF. The CDR3 nucleotides read TGTGCCAGCAGCTCCGAGGGGGGTATTAATGAAAAACTGTTTTTT. Full variable domain (remainder filled in from reference TRBV7-8 and TRBJ1-4): GAGVSQSPRYKVAKRGQDVALRCDPISGHVSLFWYQQALGQGPEFLTYFQNEAQLDKSGLPSDRFFAERPEGSVSTLKIQRTQQEDSAVYLCASSSEGGINEKLFFGSGTQLSVL.

Only a few counts were recorded for this clonotype. J is TRBJ2-1 and V is TRBV5-6, with D possibly being TRBD1 (6 bases). The CDR3 has 15 residues. Germline CDR1 and CDR2: SGHDT and YYEEEE. Trimming stripped 2 bases from V and 4 bases from J, with 13 bases between. The CDR3 DNA sequence: TGTGCCAGCAGCTTACCCAGGGGTGGGTACAATGAGCAGTTCTTC. Translation: CASSLPRGGYNEQFF. Full variable domain (remainder filled in from reference TRBV5-6 and TRBJ2-1): DAGVTQSPTHLIKTRGQQVTLRCSPKSGHDTVSWYQQALGQGPQFIFQYYEEEERQRGNFPDRFSGHQFPNYSSELNVNALLLGDSALYLCASSLPRGGYNEQFFGPGTRLTVL.

This clonotype was seen a few times. The chain links TRBV19 to TRBJ1-1, with 7 positions matching TRBD1. The junction had 7 bases not matched to a gene; V was cut back by 7 bases and J by 2 bases. This CDR3 is built from 14 residues. From germline, CDR1 is LNHDA and CDR2 SQIVND (reference sequence). The CDR3 DNA is TGTGCCAGTACCTACACAGGGGTCAACACTGAAGCTTTCTTT. Translation: CASTYTGVNTEAFF. The entire variable domain, with the rest obtained from reference TRBV19 and TRBJ1-1, is as follows: DGGITQSPKYLFRKEGQNVTLSCEQNLNHDAMYWYRQDPGQGLRLIYYSQIVNDFQKGDIAEGYSVSREKKESFPLTVTSAQKNPTAFYLCASTYTGVNTEAFFGQGTRLTVV.

This clonotype was found many times. The chain employs TRBV20-1 and TRBJ2-7; a weak D match, TRBD1 (5 bases). From germline, CDR1 is DFQATT and CDR2 SNEGSKA (reference sequence). V shed 3 bases and J shed 0 bases, with 12 bases lying between them. This CDR3 contains 14 residues. The CDR3 is CSASPGFSSYEQYF. CDR3 nucleotide sequence: TGCAGTGCTAGCCCAGGGTTTAGCTCCTACGAGCAGTACTTC.

In its sample, this clonotype was seen a few times. Just one base apart from a much larger clone, this may be a read error. The rearrangement uses TRBV28 and TRBJ2-7; TRBD1 agrees at 7 bases. This CDR3 is 17 amino acids long. J lost 3 bases, V lost 4 bases, and 15 bases had no gene match. In germline, CDR1 is MDHEN, CDR2 SYDVKM. CDR3 nucleotides: TGTGCCAGCAGTTCCGGAGTCCTGGACAGGCGTCACTACGAGCAGTACTTC. It is translated as CASSSGVLDRRHYEQYF.

This clonotype was recorded at least ten times. The DNA for the CDR3 is TGTGCCATCAGTGATCTCATGGAGGGGACGGGGAATGAGCAGTTCTTC. Encoded protein: CAISDLMEGTGNEQFF. The genes are TRBV10-3 and TRBJ2-1; D is possibly TRBD2 (6 bases). The CDR3 sequence is 16 residues long. Germline CDR1 and CDR2: ENHRY and SYGVKD. Trimming stripped 3 bases from V and 7 bases from J, with 19 bases between.

V gene TRBV10-3 combines with J gene TRBJ2-6, with D perhaps TRBD2 (5 bases). The CDR3 contains 15 residues. Looked up from germline, CDR1 is ENHRY and CDR2 is SYGVKD. V dropped 10 bases and J dropped 0 bases, with 13 bases sitting between them. The CDR3 DNA reads TGTGCCACCAATCTGGGGAGCTCTGGGGCCAACGTCCTGACTTTC. Translation gives CATNLGSSGANVLTF.